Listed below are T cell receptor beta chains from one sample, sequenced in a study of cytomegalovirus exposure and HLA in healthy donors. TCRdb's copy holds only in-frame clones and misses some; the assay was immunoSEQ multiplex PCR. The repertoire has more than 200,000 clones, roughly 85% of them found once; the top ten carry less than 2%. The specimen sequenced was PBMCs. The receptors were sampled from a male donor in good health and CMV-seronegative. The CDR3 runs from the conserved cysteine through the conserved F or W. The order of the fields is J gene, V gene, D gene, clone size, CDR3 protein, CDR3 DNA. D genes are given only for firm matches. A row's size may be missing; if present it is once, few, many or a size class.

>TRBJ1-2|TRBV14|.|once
CASSQDRQWRGYTF
TGTGCCAGCAGCCAAGATCGACAGTGGCGTGGCTACACCTTC
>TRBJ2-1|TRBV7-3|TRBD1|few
CASSLMTGSYNEQFF
TGTGCCAGCAGCTTAATGACAGGGTCCTACAATGAGCAGTTCTTC
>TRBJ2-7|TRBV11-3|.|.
CASSLRPGRTSYEQYF
TGTGCCAGCAGCTTACGACCGGGAAGAACATCCTACGAGCAGTACTTC
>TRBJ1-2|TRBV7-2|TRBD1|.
CASSDRAGYGYTF
TGTGCCAGCAGCGACAGGGCTGGCTATGGCTACACCTTC
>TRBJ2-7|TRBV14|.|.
CASSLTDSYEQYF
TGTGCCAGCAGCCTTACAGACAGCTACGAGCAGTACTTC
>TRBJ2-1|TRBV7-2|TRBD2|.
CASSLDGGAGEQFF
TGTGCCAGCAGCTTAGACGGGGGGGCAGGTGAGCAGTTCTTC
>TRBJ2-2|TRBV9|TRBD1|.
CASSVEDRGWAGELFF
TGTGCCAGCAGCGTAGAGGACAGGGGTTGGGCCGGGGAGCTGTTTTTT
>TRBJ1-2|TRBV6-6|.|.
CASRAGVDYGYTF
TGTGCCAGCAGGGCCGGGGTGGACTATGGCTACACCTTC
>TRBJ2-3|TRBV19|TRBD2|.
CASTRTSGRADTQYF
TGTGCCAGTACCCGCACTAGCGGACGAGCAGATACGCAGTATTTT
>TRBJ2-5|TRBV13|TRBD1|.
CASSPGQGESETQYF
TGTGCCAGCAGCCCTGGACAGGGTGAGAGTGAGACCCAGTACTTC
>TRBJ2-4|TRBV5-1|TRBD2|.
CASSLGQGGQNIQYF
TGCGCCAGCAGCTTAGGTCAGGGAGGGCAAAACATTCAGTACTTC
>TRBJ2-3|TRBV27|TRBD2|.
CASSSPQAGGPRDTQYF
TGTGCCAGCAGTTCCCCTCAAGCGGGGGGGCCGCGCGATACGCAGTATTTT
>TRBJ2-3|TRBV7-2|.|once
CASSLKRGDTQYF
TGTGCCAGCAGCTTAAAGAGAGGAGATACGCAGTATTTT
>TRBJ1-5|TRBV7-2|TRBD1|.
CASSRKGQGIVNQPQHF
TGTGCCAGCAGCCGTAAAGGACAGGGAATAGTGAATCAGCCCCAGCATTTT
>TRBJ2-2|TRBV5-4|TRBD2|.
CASSLAGAGGSGPGELFF
TGTGCCAGCAGCTTGGCCGGGGCGGGAGGCTCGGGGCCCGGGGAGCTGTTTTTT
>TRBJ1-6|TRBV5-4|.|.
CASSVTGTENSPLHF
TGTGCCAGCAGCGTAACAGGGACCGAAAATTCACCCCTCCACTTT
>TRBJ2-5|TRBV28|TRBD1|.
CASSAGGSWGETQYF
TGTGCCAGCAGTGCAGGGGGCTCTTGGGGGGAGACCCAGTACTTC
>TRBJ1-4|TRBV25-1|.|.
CASSGSWRDQSEKLFF
TGTGCCAGCAGTGGTTCCTGGAGGGACCAATCGGAAAAACTGTTTTTT
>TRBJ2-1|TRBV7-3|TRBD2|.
CASSFGGSSYNEQFF
TGTGCCAGCAGCTTTGGCGGGAGCTCCTACAATGAGCAGTTCTTC
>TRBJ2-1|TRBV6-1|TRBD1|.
CASSEVRGTGGYNEQFF
TGTGCCAGCAGTGAAGTGAGGGGGACAGGGGGCTACAATGAGCAGTTCTTC
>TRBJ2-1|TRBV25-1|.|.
CASSDGSPQFF
TGTGCCAGCAGTGATGGCTCCCCGCAGTTCTTC
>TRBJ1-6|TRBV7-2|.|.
CASSLLVQANSPLHF
TGTGCCAGCAGCTTATTGGTGCAGGCTAATTCACCCCTCCACTTT
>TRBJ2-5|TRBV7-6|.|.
CASSLTGIQETQYF
TGTGCCAGCAGCTTAACAGGGATTCAAGAGACCCAGTACTTC
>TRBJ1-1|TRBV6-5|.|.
CASQDSRGTEAFF
TGTGCCAGCCAAGACAGCAGGGGCACTGAAGCTTTCTTT
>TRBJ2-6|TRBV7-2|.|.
CASIYSSGANVLTF
TGTGCCAGCATTTATTCGTCTGGGGCCAACGTCCTGACTTTC
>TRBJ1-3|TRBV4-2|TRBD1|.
CASSQDVGQGAGNTIYF
TGTGCCAGCAGCCAAGATGTTGGACAGGGGGCTGGAAACACCATATATTTT
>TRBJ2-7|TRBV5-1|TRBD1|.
CASSLGQGRYEQYF
TGCGCCAGCAGCTTGGGACAGGGGAGGTACGAGCAGTACTTC
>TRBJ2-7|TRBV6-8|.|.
CASSRRTAAGEQYF
TGTGCCAGCAGTCGACGGACTGCCGCGGGCGAGCAGTACTTC
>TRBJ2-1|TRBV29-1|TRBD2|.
CSVEVYGLAGTKVPQFF
TGCAGCGTTGAAGTTTACGGACTAGCGGGAACTAAGGTTCCCCAGTTCTTC
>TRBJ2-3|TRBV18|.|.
CASSPPSGSEDTQYF
TGTGCCAGCTCACCACCGTCGGGGTCGGAGGATACGCAGTATTTT
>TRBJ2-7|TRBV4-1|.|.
CASSLGQAGEQYF
TGCGCCAGCAGCCTGGGCCAGGCGGGGGAGCAGTACTTC
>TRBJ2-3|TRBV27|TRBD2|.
CASSLHGGGAVDTQYF
TGTGCCAGCAGTTTACATGGCGGGGGGGCCGTAGATACGCAGTATTTT
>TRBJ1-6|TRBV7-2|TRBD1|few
CASSPQGDNSPLHF
TGTGCCAGCAGCCCTCAGGGGGATAATTCACCCCTCCACTTT
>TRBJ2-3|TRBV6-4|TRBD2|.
CASSAASGGTDTQYF
TGTGCCAGCAGTGCGGCTAGCGGGGGGACAGATACGCAGTATTTT
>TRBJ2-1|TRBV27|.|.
CASSSWRGSSYNEQFF
TGTGCCAGCAGTTCCTGGAGGGGAAGCTCCTACAATGAGCAGTTCTTC
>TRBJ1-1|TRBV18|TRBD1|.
CASSPLDRGTEAFF
TGTGCCAGCTCACCACTCGACAGGGGCACTGAAGCTTTCTTT
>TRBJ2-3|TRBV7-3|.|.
CASSLFSSPTDTQYF
TGTGCCAGCAGCTTATTTTCTAGCCCCACAGATACGCAGTATTTT
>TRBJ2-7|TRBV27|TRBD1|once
CASSSWGQGVDEQYF
TGTGCCAGCAGTTCTTGGGGACAGGGTGTCGACGAGCAGTACTTC
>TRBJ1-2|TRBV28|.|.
CASSFSFFYDGGANYGYTF
TGTGCCAGCAGTTTTTCGTTTTTTTATGATGGGGGCGCTAACTATGGCTACACCTTC
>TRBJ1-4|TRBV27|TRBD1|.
CASSSDRGGEKLFF
TGTGCCAGCAGTTCGGACAGGGGAGGAGAAAAACTGTTTTTT
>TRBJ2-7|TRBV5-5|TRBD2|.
CASSLVFLGGREQYF
TGTGCCAGCAGCTTGGTATTCTTGGGAGGGAGGGAGCAGTACTTC
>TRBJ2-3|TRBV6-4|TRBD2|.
CASSDDWGGKSDTQYF
TGTGCCAGCAGTGATGATTGGGGGGGGAAGTCAGATACGCAGTATTTT